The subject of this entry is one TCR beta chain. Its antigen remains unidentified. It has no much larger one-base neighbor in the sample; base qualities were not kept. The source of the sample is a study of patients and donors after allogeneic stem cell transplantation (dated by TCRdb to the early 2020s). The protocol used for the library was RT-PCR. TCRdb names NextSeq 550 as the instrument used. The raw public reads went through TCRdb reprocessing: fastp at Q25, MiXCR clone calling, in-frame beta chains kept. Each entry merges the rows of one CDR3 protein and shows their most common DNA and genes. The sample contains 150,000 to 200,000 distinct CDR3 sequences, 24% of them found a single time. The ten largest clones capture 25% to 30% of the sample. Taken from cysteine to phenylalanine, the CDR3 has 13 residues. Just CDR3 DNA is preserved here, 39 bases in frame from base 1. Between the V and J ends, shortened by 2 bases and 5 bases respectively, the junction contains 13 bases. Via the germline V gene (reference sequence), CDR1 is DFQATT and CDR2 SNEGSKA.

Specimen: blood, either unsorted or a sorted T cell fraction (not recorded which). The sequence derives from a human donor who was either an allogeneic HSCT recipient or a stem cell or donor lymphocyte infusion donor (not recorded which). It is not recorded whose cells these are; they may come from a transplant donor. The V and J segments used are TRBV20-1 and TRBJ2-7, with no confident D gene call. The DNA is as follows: TGCAGTGCTAGATTAGGGAAGGCCAACGAGCAGTACTTC. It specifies CSARLGKANEQYF.